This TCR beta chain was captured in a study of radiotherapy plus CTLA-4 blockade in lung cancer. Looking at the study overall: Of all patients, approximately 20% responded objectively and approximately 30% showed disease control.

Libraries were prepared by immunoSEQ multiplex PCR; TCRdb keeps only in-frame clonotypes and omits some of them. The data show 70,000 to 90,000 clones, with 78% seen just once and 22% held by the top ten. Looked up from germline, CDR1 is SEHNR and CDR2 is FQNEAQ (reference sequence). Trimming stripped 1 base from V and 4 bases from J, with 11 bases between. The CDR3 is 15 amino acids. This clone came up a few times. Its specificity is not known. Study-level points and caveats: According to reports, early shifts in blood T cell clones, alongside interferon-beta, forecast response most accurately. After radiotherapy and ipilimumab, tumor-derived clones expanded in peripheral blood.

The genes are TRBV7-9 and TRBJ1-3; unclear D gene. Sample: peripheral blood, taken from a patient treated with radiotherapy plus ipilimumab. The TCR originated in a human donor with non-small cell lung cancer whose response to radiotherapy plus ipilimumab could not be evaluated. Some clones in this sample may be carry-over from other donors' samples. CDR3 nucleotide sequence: TGTGCCAGCAGCTTAGTGGCGGCGAAAGGAAACACCATATATTTT. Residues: CASSLVAAKGNTIYF.